This T cell receptor (beta chain) was captured in a study of cytomegalovirus exposure and HLA in healthy donors. Notes on this clone: No antigen is known for it.

The study, taken as a whole, reports: The listing of 150 to 200 TCR beta chains classed them as cytomegalovirus-associated.

The data were produced by immunoSEQ multiplex PCR, yet TCRdb's version contains in-frame clones alone and is incomplete. The repertoire has tens of thousands of clones, 90% to 97% of them found once; the top ten carry over 1.5%. The donors were members of the validation cohort, which comprised about 130 subjects and was separate from the first cohort of 666 subjects. This TCR came from a man aged 18 to 29 in good health and CMV-seropositive. The sequenced sample consisted of PBMCs.

The CDR3 sequence is CASSLAEGGSYEQYF. The DNA of the CDR3 is TGCGCCAGCAGCTTGGCCGAGGGCGGGAGCTACGAGCAGTACTTC. V and J are TRBV5-1 and TRBJ2-7; TRBD2 agrees at 7 bases. This CDR3 is built from 15 residues. The V segment lost 0 bases and the J segment 3 bases; nucleotides outside the gene matches: 6. Germline values: CDR1 SGHRS, CDR2 YFSETQ. Full variable domain (remainder filled in from reference TRBV5-1 and TRBJ2-7): KAGVTQTPRYLIKTRGQQVTLSCSPISGHRSVSWYQQTPGQGLQFLFEYFSETQRNKGNFPGRFSGRQFSNSRSEMNVSTLELGDSALYLCASSLAEGGSYEQYFGPGTRLTVT.